This TCR beta chain was sequenced for a study of T cells in localized non-small cell lung cancer. Sequencing used immunoSEQ multiplex PCR; TCRdb keeps in-frame clones, though not all of them. The sample yields about 11,000 clones, over 25% seen once. The clonotype was recovered from a man aged 35 to 70 with stage I lung adenocarcinoma. The source was lung tumor tissue, collected before any cancer treatment.

For the CDR3, the DNA is TGTGCCAGCAGCCCCGGGACAGATAACTATGGCTACACCTTC. This gives the protein CASSPGTDNYGYTF. The V and J genes are TRBV6-8 and TRBJ1-2; TRBD1 matches at 7 bases. Germline V CDR1 and CDR2: MNHGY, SAAAGT. V shed 6 bases and J 1 base; nucleotides not matched to a gene: 5. The CDR3 is 14 residues long.